This entry lists 20 T cell receptor beta chains sequenced from one sample in a study of tissue T cells after allogeneic stem cell transplantation. Time point denoted: mouse harvest day 7 after allogeneic transplant. The graft held 10^6 splenic CD5+ T cells and 10^7 T-cell-depleted bone marrow cells. Only in-frame clones appear in the TCRdb table, and some are missing; sequencing was by immunoSEQ multiplex PCR. Among about 11,000 clones listed, roughly two fifths were seen once. Sequencing was performed on skin. These receptors originate from a female BALB/c mouse given C57BL/6 T cells with graft-versus-host disease after an allogeneic hematopoietic cell transplant.

Notes on this clone: Genes and germline are mouse. The CDR3 end lies 1 residue beyond the end of the read and is filled in from the germline J gene. The rearrangement joins TRBV15 to TRBJ1-1; D may be TRBD1 (6 bases). Trimming took 5 bases from V and 1 from J, leaving 11 bases between them. CDR1 and CDR2 (germline): SGHND, FRSKSL. The CDR3 has 14 residues. The CDR3 loop is CASSPGHKNTEVFF. CDR3 DNA (partial): TGTGCCAGCAGTCCGGGACACAAAAACACAGAAGTCTTC.

A note on this clone: Mouse gene names apply. Read coverage stops 1 residue before the CDR3 terminus; the germline J gene supplies the remainder. The chain links TRBV26 to TRBJ1-1; 9 bases map to TRBD1. There are 14 residues in the CDR3. V lost 6 bases, J lost 5 bases, and 7 bases stayed unmatched. Germline V gene data show CDR1 as KGHPV and CDR2 as FQNQEV (reference sequence). The CDR3: CASRVTGGGTEVFF. The CDR3 DNA, read in part, is TGTGCCAGCAGAGTGACAGGGGGAGGAACAGAAGTCTTC. The complete variable domain, with remaining parts taken from reference TRBV26 and TRBJ1-1, reads NSKVIQTPRYLVKGQGQKAKMRCIPEKGHPVVFWYQQNKNNEFKFLINFQNQEVLQQIDMTEKRFSAECPSNSPCSLEIQSSEAGDSALYLCASRVTGGGTEVFFGKGTRLTVV.

In this sample, this clone turned up a few times. Gene names follow the mouse nomenclature. The observed sequence ends 1 residue before the CDR3 terminus, with the missing tail filled in from the germline J gene. The gene calls are TRBV29 and TRBJ2-1; 7 nucleotides align to TRBD1. From germline, CDR1 is MSHET and CDR2 SYDVDS. Germline trimming cut 6 bases from V and 0 bases from J; bases unmatched to any gene: 5. This CDR3 contains 15 residues. The sequenced CDR3 bases are TGTGCTAGCAGAAGGGACAGTCATAACTATGCTGAGCAGTTC. It yields the protein CASRRDSHNYAEQF. The whole CDR3 sequence reads CASRRDSHNYAEQFF. Based on the CDR3 plus reference TRBV29 and TRBJ2-1, the full variable domain is DMKVTQMPRYLIKRMGENVLLECGQDMSHETMYWYRQDPGLGLQLIYISYDVDSNSEGDIPKGYRVSRKKREHFSLILDSAKTNQTSVYFCASRRDSHNYAEQFFGPGTRLTVL.

This clone was observed once. The genes are named according to mouse. The read stops 1 residue short of the end of the CDR3; the missing end is completed from the germline J gene. The rearrangement uses TRBV26 and TRBJ2-7; 7 bases agree with TRBD1. CDR1 KGHPV and CDR2 FQNQEV come from the germline V gene (reference sequence). V shed 7 bases and J 6 bases; nucleotides not matched to a gene: 6. This CDR3 contains 12 residues. The CDR3 region is CASNFTGVEQYF. The CDR3 DNA, read in part, is TGTGCCAGCAATTTCACAGGGGTTGAACAGTAC.

This clone showed up just once. The listed genes are named as in mouse. The read stops 1 residue short of the end of the CDR3; the missing end is completed from the germline J gene. This chain connects TRBV31 to TRBJ2-7; 14 bases are a match to TRBD2. Germline CDR1 GKSSPN, CDR2 SITVG. The V and J ends lost 4 bases and 7 bases, in that order; junction bases with no gene match: 6. CDR3 length: 14 residues. CDR3 DNA (partial): TGTGCCTGGAAGCCGGGACTGGGGGGGCGCGAACAGTAC. Translating gives CAWKPGLGGREQY. The entire CDR3 is CAWKPGLGGREQYF.

Sample share makes this clone medium-sized. Genes here carry mouse names. The CDR3 is cut off 1 residue early in the read; its end comes from the germline J gene. V is TRBV24 and J is TRBJ1-2; TRBD1 agrees at 9 bases. The germline CDR1 and CDR2 sequences are KGHTA and FRNEEI. The CDR3 spans 13 residues. The V segment lost 9 bases and the J segment 4 bases; nucleotides outside the gene matches: 6. CDR3 in amino acids: CASSGTGLSDYTF. The covered CDR3 bases are TGTGCCAGTTCCGGGACAGGGCTCTCCGACTACACC.

Notes on this clone: Gene names and germline match the mouse. The observed sequence ends 1 residue before the CDR3 terminus, with the missing tail filled in from the germline J gene. The chain joins TRBV29 to TRBJ1-1, with 8 bases that match TRBD1. Germline-derived CDR1 and CDR2 are MSHET and SYDVDS. V lost 4 bases to trimming and J lost 4 bases; unmatched junction nucleotides: 5. The CDR3 contains 14 residues. The CDR3 is CASSSDRGRTEVFF. The CDR3 bases that were read are TGTGCTAGCAGTTCCGACAGGGGTCGCACAGAAGTCTTC.

As to this clone: Gene names and germline match the mouse. The read finishes 1 residue shy of the CDR3 end, and the germline J gene is used to complete it. V gene TRBV16 combines with J gene TRBJ2-2, with D possibly matching TRBD1 (6 bases). The CDR3 consists of 14 residues. Germline V gene lookup returns CDR1 SGHSA and CDR2 FRNQAP. V lost 5 bases and J 2 bases, leaving 9 bases between the germline ends. The sequenced CDR3 bases are TGTGCAAGCAGCCCCCAGGGGAACACCGGGCAGCTCTAC. Translation: CASSPQGNTGQLY. The whole CDR3 sequence is CASSPQGNTGQLYF.

This clone was counted only a few times. Mouse germline and gene names are used. The read gets to within 1 residue of the CDR3 end, and the germline J gene fills in the rest. The chain recombines TRBV12-2 with TRBJ2-2; maybe TRBD1 (7 bases). The V gene's germline CDR1 is SGHLS and CDR2 HYDKME. Deletions cut 0 bases from V and 2 bases from J, with 12 bases between. This CDR3 spans 16 amino acids. Partial CDR3 DNA: TGTGCCAGCTCTCTCGAAGGGGGCCGGAACACCGGGCAGCTCTAC. Amino acids: CASSLEGGRNTGQLY. The entire CDR3 is CASSLEGGRNTGQLYF.

There are a few counts of this clone. Gene labels here are mouse ones. The CDR3 is cut off 1 residue early in the read; its end comes from the germline J gene. This chain joins TRBV26 and TRBJ2-7, with D tentatively TRBD1 (5 bases). Per germline, CDR1 KGHPV and CDR2 FQNQEV (reference sequence). The CDR3 has 13 residues. Trimming took 3 bases from V and 1 from J, leaving 7 bases between them. The CDR3 DNA, read in part, is TGTGCCAGCAGTCTTACAGGTTCCTATGAACAGTAC. This encodes CASSLTGSYEQY. The full-length CDR3 reads as CASSLTGSYEQYF. The entire variable domain, with the rest obtained from reference TRBV26 and TRBJ2-7, is as follows: NSKVIQTPRYLVKGQGQKAKMRCIPEKGHPVVFWYQQNKNNEFKFLINFQNQEVLQQIDMTEKRFSAECPSNSPCSLEIQSSEAGDSALYLCASSLTGSYEQYFGPGTRLTVL.

By frequency in the sample, this clone is large. The gene names given are mouse names. The CDR3 end is not reached by the read, which stops 1 residue before it; the germline J gene fills it in. This rearrangement joins TRBV26 to TRBJ1-4, with 7 positions matching TRBD1. The V gene end was trimmed by 6 bases and the J gene end by 1 base; junction bases not matched to a gene: 2. The CDR3 loop spans 14 amino acids. The germline V gene has CDR1 KGHPV and CDR2 FQNQEV (reference sequence). The CDR3 loop reads CASSGTASNERLFF. Partial CDR3 DNA: TGTGCCAGCAGCGGGACAGCTTCCAACGAAAGATTATTT.

This clone showed up just a few times. Genes and germline are mouse. The CDR3 end is not reached by the read, which stops 1 residue before it; the germline J gene fills it in. This rearrangement joins TRBV26 to TRBJ2-5; unclear D gene. Trimming took 5 bases from V and 5 from J, leaving 5 bases between them. Germline V gives CDR1 KGHPV, CDR2 FQNQEV (reference sequence). The CDR3 has 11 residues. CDR3 loop: CASSYRDTQYF. CDR3 bases read: TGTGCCAGCAGTTACAGAGACACCCAGTAC.

Concerning this clone itself: Gene names are mouse gene names. The read halts 1 residue ahead of the CDR3 end, with the missing end drawn from the germline J gene. The chain couples TRBV26 to TRBJ2-4, with 7 bases matching TRBD2. Germline CDR1 and CDR2: KGHPV and FQNQEV (reference sequence). The length of the CDR3 is 14 residues. V was clipped by 3 bases and J by 8 bases; unmatched bases: 8. CDR3 protein: CASSLRGLDGTLYF. The sequenced part of the CDR3 DNA is TGTGCCAGCAGTCTTCGTGGACTGGATGGCACCTTGTAC.

With regard to this clone: Mouse names are used for the genes. The DNA read from the CDR3 is TGTGCCAGCAGCTCGACAGGGGGCCACACCGGGCAGCTCTAC. It is translated as CASSSTGGHTGQLY. The full CDR3 is CASSSTGGHTGQLYF. The chain joins TRBV3 to TRBJ2-2, with 10 bases lining up with TRBD1. Read sequence stops 1 residue before the CDR3 end, and the germline J gene provides the missing end. The CDR3 loop spans 15 amino acids. V was pared by 4 bases and J by 3 bases, with 2 bases of the junction left unmatched. Germline CDR1 and CDR2: SNHLY and FYNGKV (reference sequence).

This clone is large. Mouse names are used for the genes. The CDR3 goes on 1 residue after the read ends, and that part is filled in from the germline J gene. V gene TRBV12-2 combines with J gene TRBJ2-1; TRBD2 matches 8 bases. Germline loops: CDR1 SGHLS, CDR2 HYDKME. The CDR3 covers 15 residues. V lost 0 bases and J lost 1; bases outside the gene matches: 1. Partial CDR3 DNA: TGTGCCAGCTCTCTCTGGGGGGGGAACTATGCTGAGCAGTTC. Translated: CASSLWGGNYAEQF. Given in full, the CDR3 is CASSLWGGNYAEQFF.

This clone is labeled as medium-sized. Mouse gene names and germline throughout. The missing CDR3 end, 1 residue past where the read stops, is filled in from the germline J gene. The chain carries TRBV26 and TRBJ2-2; the D is unclear. V shed 2 bases and J shed 1 base, with 5 bases lying between them. The CDR3 extends over 14 amino acids. From germline, CDR1 is KGHPV and CDR2 FQNQEV (reference sequence). The sequenced part of the CDR3 DNA is TGTGCCAGCAGTCTGACAGTAAACACCGGGCAGCTCTAC. Protein: CASSLTVNTGQLY. The CDR3, in full, reads CASSLTVNTGQLYF.

By share of the sample, this clone is medium-sized. Genes and germline are mouse. The read ends 1 residue shy of where the CDR3 ends; the end is completed using the germline J gene. V gene TRBV26 combines with J gene TRBJ2-7, with unresolved D. Per germline, CDR1 KGHPV and CDR2 FQNQEV (reference sequence). There are 12 residues in the CDR3. V was clipped by 4 bases and J by 3 bases, with 7 bases between them. The CDR3 reads CASSRAFYEQYF. CDR3 DNA, as far as it was read: TGTGCCAGCAGTCGGGCCTTCTATGAACAGTAC.

With respect to this clone: Gene names and germline refer to mouse. CDR3 DNA (partial): TGTGCCAGCAGTCTTTCAGGGTCCTATGAACAGTAC. Its translation is CASSLSGSYEQY. The entire CDR3 reads CASSLSGSYEQYF. The gene calls are TRBV26 and TRBJ2-7, with D maybe TRBD1 (5 bases). With the read ending 1 residue before the CDR3 end, the germline J gene is used to fill in that end. Germline-derived CDR1 and CDR2 are KGHPV and FQNQEV (reference sequence). This CDR3 has 13 amino acids. V shed 3 bases and J shed 1 base, with 7 bases lying between them.

To note about this clone: The listed genes are named as in mouse. The CDR3 goes on 1 residue after the read ends, and that part is filled in from the germline J gene. The gene calls are TRBV12-1 and TRBJ2-7; 10 nucleotides line up with TRBD1. J was trimmed by 7 bases and V by 4 bases; bases with no gene match: 9. Germline V CDR1 and CDR2: SGHSN, HYEKVE. The CDR3 is 14 residues long. The CDR3: CASSLTGGAREQYF. Partial CDR3 DNA: TGTGCCAGCTCCCTGACAGGGGGCGCGAGAGAACAGTAC.

Notes on this clone: Gene labels here are mouse ones. The read ends 1 residue early relative to the CDR3; the germline J gene fills the gap. The chain couples TRBV13-2 to TRBJ2-4; D ambiguous. Germline assignment: CDR1 NNHNN and CDR2 SYGAGS (reference sequence). V shed 5 bases and J shed 0 bases, with 10 bases lying between them. This CDR3 contains 14 residues. The part of the CDR3 DNA that was read is TGTGCCAGCGGCCGACTTATTAGTCAAAACACCTTGTAC. Protein sequence: CASGRLISQNTLY. Given in full, the CDR3 is CASGRLISQNTLYF.